The source of this TCR beta chain is a study of post-analysis software for immune sequencing data. The study's findings and limits: F measure grouped same-batch samples tightly together. Compared with controls, patients had more of about five TRBV segments, including TRBV5-6, TRBV5-1 and TRBV20-1.

The V gene lost 1 base and the J gene lost 3 bases, with 13 bases spanning the gap. The CDR3 is made up of 16 amino acids. Germline-derived CDR1 and CDR2 are SGHVS and FNYEAQ. The TCR beta cDNA libraries contained unique molecular identifiers. T cells numbering about 1 to 11 million yielded roughly 0.5 million cDNA molecules. TCRdb re-analysed the PCR reads in MiXCR, keeping a single row per CDR3 protein. Among under 650,000 distinct CDR3 sequences listed, about 40% were seen once. The sample holds a few counts of this clonotype. Its target is not known. This chain joins TRBV7-6 and TRBJ1-5; a possible D gene is TRBD1 (5 bases). Sequencing input: blood. The source of this sequence is a girl aged 10 to 17 with multiple sclerosis. DNA of the CDR3: TGTGCCAGCAGCTTAGGGGGTCCGGGGACCAATCAGCCCCAGCATTTT. This translates into CASSLGGPGTNQPQHF.